This T cell receptor beta chain was captured by sequencing in a study of Japanese encephalitis immunity and Zika vaccine responses (dated by TCRdb to the early 2020s). The study in broad terms: Included participants received three 5.0 ug doses of alum-adjuvanted ZPIV at weeks 0, 4 and 28. Approximately 12 participants were given two doses of JEV vaccine (IXIARO) 28 days apart, two to three months before the first ZPIV dose. Twelve participants received one dose of YFV vaccine (YF-VAX) before ZPIV, and several participants were flavivirus-naive. For TCR sequencing, roughly six representative participants were selected from each pre-vaccination group, and samples were taken at week 0 (after pre-vaccination, before ZPIV) and at week 52. TCR repertoires from three flavivirus-naive individuals were also analyzed at weeks 2, 6 and 52 after the start of ZPIV vaccination. For stimulations, either ZIKV structural-protein peptide pools divided into flavivirus-conserved and non-conserved sets or JEV or YFV peptides matching the pre-vaccination were used. The ZIKV peptides, 15-mers that overlapped by 11 residues, were chosen for containing NetMHCpan/NetMHCII-predicted epitopes with affinity below 50 nM. The study tested whether prior Japanese encephalitis virus (JEV) or yellow fever virus (YFV) vaccination shaped CD4 T cell responses to the Zika vaccine. The full study reports these points: In JEV-pre-vaccinated donors, the repertoire richness of CD4 T cells responding to conserved ZIKV epitopes decreased significantly after ZPIV. Repertoire similarity across time-points and stimulations was higher in JEV-pre-vaccinated donors than in YFV-pre-vaccinated donors, indicating more clonotypes shared between ZIKV and JEV stimulation. Samples grouped by participant and showed no similarity between individuals, suggesting that no public TCRs were detected. CD8 T cell responses to ZIKV peptide pools were of very low magnitude and seen in only a few individuals. The analysis covered only a subset of trial participants who had three doses and adequate samples, rather than the whole vaccinated cohort. The individual peptides behind the cross-reactive responses were not identified because limits on sample size made peptide-pool deconvolution impossible.

Libraries were constructed by 5' RACE. Before sequencing, the TCRbeta libraries were pooled in proportion to the number of cells sorted for each library. RNAzol RT was used to extract total RNA from the sorted cells, and cDNA was then synthesized using an oligo(dT) primer together with a template-switching oligo. The TCRbeta V-CDR3-J region was PCR-amplified with Kapa HiFi using a SMARTer oligo primer and a TCRbeta constant-region primer. Illumina adaptors and sample-specific index barcodes were added in a second PCR, with HighPrep bead cleanup and a Bioanalyzer check confirming a band of roughly 650 bp. Sequencing of the libraries was done on an Illumina MiSeq using 2x151 bp paired-end reads. Per the authors' processing: An in-house Java program demultiplexed the reads, while MiXCR assigned TCRbeta annotations and counted clonotypes. Repertoire overlap used Morisita-Horn indices from the R package vegan, with UPGMA clustering and Circos plots of recurring clonotypes. Shannon diversity and richness were normalized to the highest possible value given the input cell numbers, yielding values from 0 to 1. CDR3beta sequences were aligned with MUSCLE, distances were computed with SeqinR, and multidimensional scaling was plotted in R. TCRdb reprocessed the public reads (quality trimming at Q25 with fastp, clone calling with MiXCR) and kept in-frame beta chains. Every CDR3 protein is listed once, alongside the most common genes and DNA of its rows. The V and J calls reflect TCRdb's pipeline rather than the authors' work. The sample table shows roughly 180 distinct CDR3 sequences, and around 12% are seen once. Around 36% of the sample comes from the top ten.

PBMCs were labeled with CellTrace CFSE and cultured for 5 to 6 days in RPMI with 8% human serum plus peptide pools at roughly 1 ug/mL each. Unfixed proliferating CD4 T cells were sorted on a BD FACSAria as live CD56-CD19-CD16-CD3+CD4+ CFSE-low cells. The enrolled adults were healthy and tested seronegative for ZIKV, JEV, YFV, DENV and WNV on microneutralization screening. The samples were taken from a phase 1, double-blinded, randomized, placebo-controlled trial testing an alum-adjuvanted Zika purified-inactivated virus (ZPIV) vaccine. Peripheral blood mononuclear cells were isolated by standard procedure and stored frozen in liquid nitrogen until use. By its share of the sample, this clonotype is medium-sized (0.01 to 0.1%). There are no base qualities to consult, and no much larger clone falls within one base. Its CDR3 holds 16 amino acids, cysteine through phenylalanine. CDR3 DNA is the only sequence kept; it has 48 bases, read in frame from the first base. Trimming removed 2 bases from V and 0 bases from J, leaving 12 bases between the germline ends. CDR1 is given as KGHDR and CDR2 as SFDVKD, both from the germline V gene.

This receptor chain uses TRBV24-1 and TRBJ2-5, with no D gene named confidently. Specimen: antigen-activated CD4+ T cells from blood, cultured, collected during a Zika inactivated vaccine study. This receptor was identified in an adult woman who received an inactivated Zika virus vaccine. The CDR3 sequence is CATSDYTASYQETQYF. Here is the DNA: TGTGCCACCAGTGATTACACAGCTTCGTACCAAGAGACCCAGTACTTC.